This T cell receptor (beta chain) was identified during a study of OX40 agonist ivuxolimab in advanced cancers. Background on the study: The dose of intravenous ivuxolimab that patients received every 2 weeks ranged from 0.01 to 10 mg/kg. People in dose escalation had one of these cancers: hepatocellular carcinoma, melanoma, renal cell or head and neck cancer. A history of anti-PD-1, anti-PD-L1 or anti-CTLA-4 therapy was acceptable, and roughly 40% had some. Study-wide points: Expanded clones tended on average to be more numerous among CD8+ T cells than CD4+.

The data were produced by immunoSEQ multiplex PCR, yet TCRdb's version contains in-frame clones alone and is incomplete. The sample shows about 35,000 clones, 80% to 85% of them seen only once. On this clone: As yet, its antigen is unknown.

The source is an adult with an advanced solid tumor such as melanoma, head and neck, liver or kidney cancer. The sample here was CD4+ or CD8+ T cells sorted from blood, taken in a trial of the OX40 agonist ivuxolimab.

Here the CDR3 DNA reads TGTGCCAGCAGCGACAGGGTTAATCAGCCCCAGCATTTT. Translation gives CASSDRVNQPQHF. The chain links TRBV28 to TRBJ1-5; the match to TRBD1 covers 7 bases. This CDR3 has 13 amino acids. V was clipped by 6 bases and J by 4 bases; unmatched bases: 3. Germline-derived CDR1 and CDR2 are MDHEN and SYDVKM.